Listed below are T cell receptor beta chains from one sample, sequenced in a study of early T cells in non-severe SARS-CoV-2 infection. One entry per CDR3 protein, called by TCRdb with MiXCR from the 5' RACE reads. The table shows 30,000 to 45,000 distinct CDR3 sequences, with around 4% occurring only once. Sequences were obtained from whole blood. Receptors were obtained from an adult who was a healthcare worker with PCR-confirmed SARS-CoV-2 infection or an uninfected control (not recorded which). Both conserved end residues are part of each CDR3. The D gene is left open where the match is weak. Not all rows give a size; the values are once, few, many and, for expanded clones, a class.

size	J	V	D	CDR3	DNA
few	TRBJ2-2	TRBV2	TRBD2	CASKGAGGAGELFF	TGTGCCAGCAAGGGTGCGGGAGGTGCCGGGGAGCTGTTTTTT
few	TRBJ2-7	TRBV6-2/TRBV6-3	NA	CASSYAEVYEQYF	TGTGCCAGCAGTTATGCGGAAGTCTACGAGCAGTACTTC
many	TRBJ1-5	TRBV6-1	NA	CASSEAPNQPQHF	TGTGCCAGCAGTGAAGCCCCCAATCAGCCCCAGCATTTT
few	TRBJ1-6	TRBV10-3	TRBD1	CAISPGTGGNTLHF	TGTGCCATCAGTCCCGGGACAGGGGGAAATACCCTCCACTTT
many	TRBJ2-1	TRBV20-1	NA	CSAIGYNEQFF	TGCAGTGCTATAGGGTACAATGAGCAGTTCTTC
many	TRBJ1-1	TRBV20-1	NA	CSARDLTGGSMNTEAFF	TGCAGTGCTAGAGATTTAACCGGGGGGAGTATGAACACTGAAGCTTTCTTT
many	TRBJ2-1	TRBV5-1	NA	CASSLGLATLYNEQFF	TGCGCCAGCAGCTTGGGTCTAGCTACCCTCTACAATGAGCAGTTCTTC
NA	TRBJ2-1	TRBV20-1	TRBD2	CSASGRAVDEQFF	TGCAGTGCTAGCGGGAGGGCCGTCGATGAGCAGTTCTTC
many	TRBJ2-7	TRBV29-1	NA	CSVASGTTAYEQYF	TGCAGCGTTGCGTCCGGAACGACTGCCTACGAGCAGTACTTC
NA	TRBJ2-4	TRBV28	TRBD1	CASSPQGAKNIQYF	TGTGCCAGCAGCCCACAGGGGGCCAAAAACATTCAGTACTTC
many	TRBJ2-5	TRBV7-3	NA	CASSLGGWETQYF	TGTGCCAGCAGCTTAGGGGGATGGGAGACCCAGTACTTC
many	TRBJ2-5	TRBV14	TRBD1	CASSQDVLGQGPYQETQYF	TGTGCCAGCAGCCAAGATGTGCTAGGACAGGGCCCGTACCAAGAGACCCAGTACTTC
many	TRBJ2-6	TRBV2	TRBD2	CASGGGSTGANVLTF	TGTGCCAGCGGAGGCGGGAGCACTGGGGCCAACGTCCTGACTTTC
many	TRBJ1-4	TRBV11-3	NA	CASSSVVGEKLFF	TGTGCCAGCAGCTCAGTGGTTGGTGAAAAACTGTTTTTT
few	TRBJ2-7	TRBV5-5	TRBD2	CASRGEVAGAYEQYF	TGTGCCAGCAGGGGGGAGGTAGCGGGAGCCTACGAGCAGTACTTC
NA	TRBJ1-1	TRBV12-3/TRBV12-4	NA	CASTPTRNRADTEAFF	TGTGCCAGCACACCTACTAGGAACAGGGCTGACACTGAAGCTTTCTTT
many	TRBJ2-5	TRBV24-1	TRBD1	CATSDYRGRETQYF	TGTGCCACCAGTGATTACAGGGGGCGAGAGACCCAGTACTTC
many	TRBJ2-4	TRBV4-3	TRBD1	CASSQDHRGQRENIQYF	TGCGCCAGCAGCCAAGACCACAGGGGACAACGGGAAAACATTCAGTACTTC